The 26 T cell receptor beta chains listed next were all sequenced from one sample in a study of monozygotic twins with inflammatory bowel disease. For each CDR3 protein, TCRdb gives one entry from its re-call of the 5' RACE reads, without DNA. In total, the table holds roughly 320,000 distinct CDR3 sequences. The sample consisted of blood. The receptors originated from a human donor with ulcerative colitis or Crohn's disease, or a healthy co-twin of an affected twin (not recorded which).

The J gene is TRBJ1-3, the V gene TRBV3-1. The germline V gene has CDR1 LGHDT and CDR2 YNNKEL (reference sequence). CDR3 size: 15 residues. The CDR3 loop is CASSQDRNSGNTIYF.

J is TRBJ2-2 and V is TRBV7-3. The CDR3 is 14 amino acids. Germline-derived CDR1 and CDR2 are SGHTA and FQGTGA. The CDR3 sequence: CASSLWGIAGELFF.

The chain combines TRBV7-9 with TRBJ1-4; TCRdb lists TRBD1, though no DNA is available to test this call. CDR1 is SEHNR and CDR2 is FQNEAQ in the germline V gene (reference sequence). The CDR3 sequence is 15 residues long. The CDR3 here is CASSTTQGLGEKLFF.

The V call is TRBV27, the J call TRBJ2-1; TCRdb outputs TRBD2, but without DNA this stays unchecked. Germline lookup yields CDR1 MNHEY and CDR2 SMNVEV (reference sequence). The CDR3 runs to 15 residues. This CDR3 is CASSEPGLAFWEQFF.

The chain recombines TRBV7-2 with TRBJ1-6; there is no DNA to check the TCRdb D call of TRBD1. Germline V gives CDR1 SGHTA, CDR2 FQGNSA. CDR3 length: 14 amino acids. CDR3 loop: CASSWGQGNSPLHF. Supplemented by reference TRBV7-2 and TRBJ1-6, the full variable domain reads GAGVSQSPSNKVTEKGKDVELRCDPISGHTALYWYRQSLGQGLEFLIYFQGNSAPDKSGLPSDRFSAERTGGSVSTLTIQRTQQEDSAVYLCASSWGQGNSPLHFGNGTRLTVT.

The chain has TRBV3-1 and TRBJ2-1; the TCRdb call, TRBD2, lacks DNA for checking. In germline, CDR1 is LGHDT, CDR2 YNNKEL (reference sequence). This CDR3 spans 15 amino acids. CDR3 amino acids: CASSQRDPLWCEQFF.

This rearrangement joins TRBV9 to TRBJ1-1; there is no DNA to check the TCRdb D call of TRBD1. Germline V CDR1 and CDR2: SGDLS, YYNGEE. The CDR3 has 15 residues. The CDR3 loop reads CASSTEGTGKAEAFF.

This chain joins TRBV3-1 and TRBJ1-2; absent DNA, TCRdb's TRBD1 call cannot be checked. CDR1 is LGHDT and CDR2 is YNNKEL in the germline V gene (reference sequence). The length of the CDR3 is 15 residues. The CDR3 is CASSPRQGANYGYTF.

The chain employs TRBV28 and TRBJ2-2; the D call of TRBD1 rests on TCRdb alone, since no DNA is present to check it. CDR1 MDHEN and CDR2 SYDVKM come from the germline V gene. The CDR3 has 14 residues. The CDR3 is CASSYRQGSGELFF.

V usage is TRBV30 and J usage is TRBJ2-1. The CDR3 runs to 14 residues. Germline CDR1 and CDR2: GTSNPN and SVGIG (reference sequence). The CDR3 reads CAWSVSNWKSEQFF.

The chain combines TRBV5-1 with TRBJ2-1; TCRdb calls TRBD2, which cannot be checked without DNA. The CDR3 sequence is 15 residues long. Germline V lookup: CDR1 SGHRS, CDR2 YFSETQ. The CDR3 reads CASSPASASYNEQFF.

The chain couples TRBV10-3 to TRBJ2-5; the D call of TRBD2 rests on TCRdb alone, since no DNA is present to check it. The CDR3 has 15 amino acids. CDR1 and CDR2 (germline): ENHRY, SYGVKD. CDR3 sequence reads: CAISFGTSGQETQYF.

V usage is TRBV5-4 and J usage is TRBJ2-1; TCRdb outputs TRBD2, but without DNA this stays unchecked. Germline-derived CDR1 and CDR2 are SGHNT and YYREEE (reference sequence). This CDR3 is 18 amino acids long. The CDR3 loop is CASSLGAGRGLRYNEQFF.

The chain combines TRBV29-1 with TRBJ1-1. Germline assignment: CDR1 SQVTM and CDR2 ANQGSEA. This CDR3 has 12 amino acids. The CDR3 reads CSVMDQNTEAFF.

CDR3 residues: CASSFTGGQETQYF. The chain has TRBV11-2 and TRBJ2-5; there is no DNA to check the TCRdb D call of TRBD1. The germline V gene encodes CDR1 SGHAT and CDR2 FQNNGV. This CDR3 is 14 amino acids long.

The chain uses TRBV5-1 and TRBJ2-7; TCRdb proposes TRBD2, but this gene call is untestable without DNA. Germline V gene sequence: CDR1 SGHRS, CDR2 YFSETQ. This CDR3 comprises 15 residues. CDR3 region: CASSLGASGTYEQYF.

The chain joins TRBV20-1 to TRBJ2-7; the D call of TRBD2 rests on TCRdb alone, since no DNA is present to check it. The CDR3 spans 13 residues. From germline, CDR1 is DFQATT and CDR2 SNEGSKA (reference sequence). The CDR3 spells CSAWRGGPLEQYF.

This chain's CDR3 is CASSLAPPYEQYF. This sequence joins TRBV11-2 and TRBJ2-7. The germline V gene encodes CDR1 SGHAT and CDR2 FQNNGV. This CDR3 is 13 amino acids long.

The chain recombines TRBV27 with TRBJ2-6; checking the TCRdb D call of TRBD1 is not possible without DNA. CDR1 is MNHEY, CDR2 SMNVEV, per germline (reference sequence). CDR3 length: 19 residues. The CDR3 is CASSFDRVTGSSGANVLTF.

The V call is TRBV6-6, the J call TRBJ2-7; TCRdb names TRBD1, which stays unverified in the absence of DNA. The CDR3 length is 14 residues. Germline lookup yields CDR1 MNHNY and CDR2 SVGAGI (reference sequence). CDR3 in amino acids: CASSYTGRDYEQYF.

The chain couples TRBV10-3 to TRBJ2-4; the TRBD1 assignment by TCRdb is unverifiable without DNA. Per germline, CDR1 ENHRY and CDR2 SYGVKD. The CDR3 consists of 15 residues. CDR3 amino acids: CAISESRGQKNIQYF.

The V gene is TRBV9, the J gene TRBJ2-7; TCRdb lists TRBD2, though no DNA is available to test this call. The germline V gene encodes CDR1 SGDLS and CDR2 YYNGEE. The CDR3 spans 15 residues. The CDR3 is CASSVVPSGSYEQYF.

This CDR3 is CASSLYRGSGGNYGYTF. The chain combines TRBV27 with TRBJ1-2; no DNA is available, so the TRBD1 call from TCRdb remains unchecked. The CDR3 has 17 amino acids. The germline V gene encodes CDR1 MNHEY and CDR2 SMNVEV (reference sequence).

The rearrangement uses TRBV4-3 and TRBJ1-5. Germline values: CDR1 LGHNA, CDR2 YSLEER. The CDR3 covers 13 residues. CDR3 sequence reads: CASSQNFWQPQHF.

The chain recombines TRBV27 with TRBJ2-1; the D call from TCRdb, TRBD2, cannot be confirmed without DNA. The CDR3 contains 13 residues. Germline values: CDR1 MNHEY, CDR2 SMNVEV (reference sequence). CDR3: CASISGAWNEQFF.

The chain links TRBV11-2 to TRBJ2-3; TCRdb indicates TRBD1, and absent DNA this call remains unverified. The CDR3 is 13 amino acids. Germline V CDR1 and CDR2: SGHAT, FQNNGV. CDR3 region: CASSPQGRDTQYF. The full variable domain, with the rest looked up from reference TRBV11-2 and TRBJ2-3, is EAGVAQSPRYKIIEKRQSVAFWCNPISGHATLYWYQQILGQGPKLLIQFQNNGVVDDSQLPKDRFSAERLKGVDSTLKIQPAKLEDSAVYLCASSPQGRDTQYFGPGTRLTVL.